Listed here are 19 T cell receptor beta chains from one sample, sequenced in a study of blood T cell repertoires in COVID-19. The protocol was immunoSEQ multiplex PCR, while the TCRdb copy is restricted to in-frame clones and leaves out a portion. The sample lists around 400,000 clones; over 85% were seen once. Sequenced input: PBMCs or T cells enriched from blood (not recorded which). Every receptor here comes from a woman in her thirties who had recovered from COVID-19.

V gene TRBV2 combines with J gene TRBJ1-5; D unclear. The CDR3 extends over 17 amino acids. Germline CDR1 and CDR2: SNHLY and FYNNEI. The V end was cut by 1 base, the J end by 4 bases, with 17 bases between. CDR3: CASSEDIFQQENQPQHF. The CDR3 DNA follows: TGTGCCAGCAGTGAAGATATTTTTCAGCAGGAAAATCAGCCCCAGCATTTT.

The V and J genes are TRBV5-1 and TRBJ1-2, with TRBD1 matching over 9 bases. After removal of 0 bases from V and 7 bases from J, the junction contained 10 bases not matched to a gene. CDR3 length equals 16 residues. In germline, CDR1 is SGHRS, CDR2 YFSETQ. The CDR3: CASSLEPGGQGSGYTF. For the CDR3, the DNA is TGCGCCAGCAGCTTGGAACCCGGGGGACAGGGTTCTGGCTACACCTTC. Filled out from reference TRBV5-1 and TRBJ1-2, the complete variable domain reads KAGVTQTPRYLIKTRGQQVTLSCSPISGHRSVSWYQQTPGQGLQFLFEYFSETQRNKGNFPGRFSGRQFSNSRSEMNVSTLELGDSALYLCASSLEPGGQGSGYTFGSGTRLTVV.

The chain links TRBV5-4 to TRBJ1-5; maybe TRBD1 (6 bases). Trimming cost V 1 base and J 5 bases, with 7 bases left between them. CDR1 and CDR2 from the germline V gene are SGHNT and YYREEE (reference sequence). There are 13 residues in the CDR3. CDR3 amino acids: CASSLNRDQPQHF. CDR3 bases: TGTGCCAGCAGCTTGAACAGGGATCAGCCCCAGCATTTT.

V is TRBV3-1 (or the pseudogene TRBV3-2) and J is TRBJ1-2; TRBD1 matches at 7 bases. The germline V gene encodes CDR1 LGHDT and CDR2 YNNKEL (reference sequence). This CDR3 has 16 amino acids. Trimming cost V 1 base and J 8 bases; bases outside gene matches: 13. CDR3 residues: CASSQADRAVYRGYTF. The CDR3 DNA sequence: TGTGCCAGCAGCCAAGCTGACAGGGCCGTCTATCGAGGCTACACCTTC.

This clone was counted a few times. Here the CDR3 reads CASRGTGGQPQHF. The CDR3 DNA reads as TGTGCCAGCAGGGGGACAGGAGGACAGCCCCAGCATTTT. This chain links TRBV12-3 or TRBV12-4 with TRBJ1-5; 8 nucleotides line up with TRBD1. The CDR3 has 13 amino acids. The ends lost 6 bases at V and 7 bases at J; junction bases unmatched: 5.

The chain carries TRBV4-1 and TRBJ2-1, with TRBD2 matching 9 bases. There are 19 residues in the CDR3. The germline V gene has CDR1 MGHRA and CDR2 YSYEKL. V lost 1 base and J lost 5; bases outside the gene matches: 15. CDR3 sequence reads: CASSQGGGRAFRRDNEQFF. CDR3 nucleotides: TGCGCCAGCAGCCAAGGGGGCGGGAGGGCCTTCCGGCGAGACAATGAGCAGTTCTTC.

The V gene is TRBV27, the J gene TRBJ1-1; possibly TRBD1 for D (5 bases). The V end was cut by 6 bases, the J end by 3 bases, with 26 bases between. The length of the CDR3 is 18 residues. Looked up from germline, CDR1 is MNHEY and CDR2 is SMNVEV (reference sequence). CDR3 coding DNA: TGTGCCAGCAGGCCCCTCCTCTGGGGGGGGAAGGGGTACACTGAAGCTTTCTTT. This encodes CASRPLLWGGKGYTEAFF.

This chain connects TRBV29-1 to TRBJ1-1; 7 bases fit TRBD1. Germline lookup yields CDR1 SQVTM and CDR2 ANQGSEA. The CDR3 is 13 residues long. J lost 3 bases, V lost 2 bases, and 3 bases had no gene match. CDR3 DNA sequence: TGCAGCGTTGAAAACACAGGGGACACTGAAGCTTTCTTT. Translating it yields CSVENTGDTEAFF.

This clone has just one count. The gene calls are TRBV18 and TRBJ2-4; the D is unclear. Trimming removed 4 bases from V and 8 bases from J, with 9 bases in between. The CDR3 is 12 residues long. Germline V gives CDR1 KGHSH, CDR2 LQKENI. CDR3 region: CASSLKSDIQYF. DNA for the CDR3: TGTGCCAGCTCACTGAAGAGCGACATTCAGTACTTC.

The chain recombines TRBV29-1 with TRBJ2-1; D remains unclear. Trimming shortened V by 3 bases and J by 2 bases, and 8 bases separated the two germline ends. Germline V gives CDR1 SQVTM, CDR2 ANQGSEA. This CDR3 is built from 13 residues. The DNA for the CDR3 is TGCAGCGTTGAGGCCACGACCTACAATGAGCAGTTCTTC. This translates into CSVEATTYNEQFF.

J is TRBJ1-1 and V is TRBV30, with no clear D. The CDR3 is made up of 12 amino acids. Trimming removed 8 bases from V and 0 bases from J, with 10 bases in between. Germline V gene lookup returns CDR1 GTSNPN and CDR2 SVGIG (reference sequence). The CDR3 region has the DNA TGTGCCCGCGACGGGGTGAACACTGAAGCTTTCTTT. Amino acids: CARDGVNTEAFF.

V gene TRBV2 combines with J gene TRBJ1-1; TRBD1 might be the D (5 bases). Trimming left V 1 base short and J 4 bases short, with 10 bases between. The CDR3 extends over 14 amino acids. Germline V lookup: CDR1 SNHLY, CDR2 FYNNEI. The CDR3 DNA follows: TGTGCCAGCAGTGAAGAGGGGATGCCCACTGAAGCTTTCTTT. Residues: CASSEEGMPTEAFF.

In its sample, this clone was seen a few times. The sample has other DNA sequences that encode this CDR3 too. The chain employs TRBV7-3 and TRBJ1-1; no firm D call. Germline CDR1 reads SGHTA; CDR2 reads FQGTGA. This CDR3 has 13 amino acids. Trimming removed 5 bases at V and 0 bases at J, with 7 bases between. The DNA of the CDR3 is TGTGCCAGCAGCCCAACTTTGAACACTGAAGCTTTCTTT. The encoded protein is CASSPTLNTEAFF.

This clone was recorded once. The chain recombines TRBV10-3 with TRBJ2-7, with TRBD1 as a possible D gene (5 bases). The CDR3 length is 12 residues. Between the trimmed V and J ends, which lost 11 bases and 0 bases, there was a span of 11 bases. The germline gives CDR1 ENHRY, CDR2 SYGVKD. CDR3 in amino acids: CAATQVSYEQYF. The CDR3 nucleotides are TGTGCCGCCACACAGGTCTCCTACGAGCAGTACTTC.

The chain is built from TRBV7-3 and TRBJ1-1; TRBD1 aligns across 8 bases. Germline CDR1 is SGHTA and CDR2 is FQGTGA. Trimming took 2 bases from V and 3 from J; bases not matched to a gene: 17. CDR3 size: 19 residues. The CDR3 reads CASSLFGGQGDTQDTEAFF. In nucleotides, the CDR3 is TGTGCCAGCAGCTTATTCGGCGGACAGGGAGACACGCAGGACACTGAAGCTTTCTTT.

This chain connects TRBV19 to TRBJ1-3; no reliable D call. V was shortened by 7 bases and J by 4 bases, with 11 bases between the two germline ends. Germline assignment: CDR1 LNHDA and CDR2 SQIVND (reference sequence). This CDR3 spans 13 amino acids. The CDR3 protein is CASIARGGNTIYF. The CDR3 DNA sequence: TGTGCCAGTATCGCACGAGGGGGAAACACCATATATTTT.

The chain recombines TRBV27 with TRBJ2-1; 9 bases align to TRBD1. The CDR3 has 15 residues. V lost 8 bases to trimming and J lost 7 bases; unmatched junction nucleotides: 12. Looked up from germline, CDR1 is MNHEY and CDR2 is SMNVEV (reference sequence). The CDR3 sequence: CASGDGMTGGNEQFF. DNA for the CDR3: TGTGCCAGCGGTGATGGCATGACAGGGGGGAATGAGCAGTTCTTC.

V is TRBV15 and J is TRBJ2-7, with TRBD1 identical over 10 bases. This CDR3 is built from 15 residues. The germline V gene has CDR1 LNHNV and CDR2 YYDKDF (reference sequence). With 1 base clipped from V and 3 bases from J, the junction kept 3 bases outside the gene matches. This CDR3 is CATSRGGTGDYEQYF. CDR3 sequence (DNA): TGTGCCACCAGCAGAGGGGGGACAGGGGACTACGAGCAGTACTTC.

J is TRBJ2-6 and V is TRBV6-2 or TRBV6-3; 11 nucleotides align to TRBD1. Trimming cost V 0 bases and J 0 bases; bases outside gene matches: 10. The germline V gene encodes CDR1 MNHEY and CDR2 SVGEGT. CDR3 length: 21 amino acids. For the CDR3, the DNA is TGTGCCAGCAGTTACTCTGTGGGGTGGACAGGGGGCGGCTCTGGGGCCAACGTCCTGACTTTC. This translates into CASSYSVGWTGGGSGANVLTF.